Reported below is one TCR beta chain. Its antigen is not identified. The data were produced by immunoSEQ multiplex PCR, yet TCRdb's version contains in-frame clones alone and is incomplete. This table holds tens of thousands of clones, approximately 86% found once. The data derive from a study of T cells in localized non-small cell lung cancer. Findings and caveats of the study: A median of approximately 50 of the top 100 tumor clones appeared in adjacent lung, which was paired and uninvolved. Without multi-region sequencing, intratumor heterogeneity could not be excluded.

CDR1 and CDR2 from the germline V gene are KGHSH and LQKENI. The CDR3 has 15 amino acids. V lost 3 bases to trimming and J lost 4 bases; unmatched junction nucleotides: 7. The specimen was peripheral blood mononuclear cells, collected before any cancer treatment. The gene calls are TRBV18 and TRBJ2-5; 8 bases are shared with TRBD1. This sequence originates from a male donor at least 60 years old with stage II lung adenocarcinoma. CDR3 coding DNA: TGTGCCAGCTCACCCCCGGGACAGGCCTCAGAGACCCAGTACTTC. Translation: CASSPPGQASETQYF.